Shown below are 12 T cell receptor beta chains from a single sample sequenced in a study of T cell repertoires in cytomegalovirus infection. TCRdb reanalysed the reads using MiXCR and keeps one entry per CDR3 protein. The sample has hundreds of thousands of distinct CDR3 sequences; roughly 33% are singletons. These receptors have no identified antigens. The material sequenced was cultured PBMCs, taken from culture after CMV antigen stimulation. Receptors were obtained from a human donor in good health (CMV status not recorded). Some clones in this sample may be carry-over from other donors' samples.

This clonotype has only a few counts. The chain has TRBV28 and TRBJ2-3, with D hard to call. V was pared by 3 bases and J by 0 bases, with 19 bases between. Germline V gives CDR1 MDHEN, CDR2 SYDVKM. The CDR3 sequence is 18 residues long. CDR3: CASSLAGSILGSTDTQYF. The CDR3 region has the DNA TGTGCCAGCAGTTTGGCCGGATCTATTCTTGGGAGCACAGATACGCAGTATTTT.

This rearrangement joins TRBV18 to TRBJ1-1; D perhaps matches TRBD1 (6 bases). The CDR3 runs to 17 residues. V was cut by 6 bases and J by 7 bases, with 27 bases left in between. Germline values: CDR1 KGHSH, CDR2 LQKENI. CDR3 coding DNA: TGTGCCAGCTCCCTATCTAGTGGAAGGGGGACACTAAATGAAGCTTTCTTT. Translated: CASSLSSGRGTLNEAFF. Filled out from reference TRBV18 and TRBJ1-1, the complete variable domain reads NAGVMQNPRHLVRRRGQEARLRCSPMKGHSHVYWYRQLPEEGLKFMVYLQKENIIDESGMPKERFSAEFPKEGPSILRIQQVVRGDSAAYFCASSLSSGRGTLNEAFFGQGTRLTVV.

The rearrangement links TRBV19 to TRBJ2-1, with no clear D. The CDR3 extends over 15 amino acids. Germline V gene lookup returns CDR1 LNHDA and CDR2 SQIVND (reference sequence). Deletions cut 7 bases from V and 1 base from J, with 14 bases between. The CDR3 coding sequence is TGTGCCAGTACCGCCAACTTGGGATCCTACAATGAGCAGTTCTTC. Its protein is CASTANLGSYNEQFF.

V usage is TRBV20-1 and J usage is TRBJ1-2; a possible D gene is TRBD1 (5 bases). This CDR3 has 13 amino acids. V was shortened by 6 bases and J by 5 bases, with 16 bases between the two germline ends. CDR1 is DFQATT, CDR2 SNEGSKA, per germline (reference sequence). Written as DNA, the CDR3 is TGCAGTGCCCTGAGGGGCGGAGAATATGGCTACACCTTC. Residues: CSALRGGEYGYTF.

This rearrangement joins TRBV20-1 to TRBJ2-2, with 7 bases lining up with TRBD2. The CDR3 has 17 amino acids. Germline loops: CDR1 DFQATT, CDR2 SNEGSKA (reference sequence). With V trimmed by 3 bases and J by 3 bases, 13 bases remained unmatched. CDR3 protein: CSARTGTTPFDTGELFF. CDR3 coding DNA: TGCAGTGCTAGGACCGGGACTACCCCTTTCGACACCGGGGAGCTGTTTTTT.

This chain joins TRBV10-3 and TRBJ1-2; D may be TRBD1 (5 bases). Germline CDR1 is ENHRY and CDR2 is SYGVKD. The CDR3 has 11 residues. Trimming pared 10 bases from V and 8 bases from J, leaving 14 bases between. DNA of the CDR3: TGTGCCACCGCATCAGGGAACGGCTACACCTTC. Its protein product is CATASGNGYTF.

The V call is TRBV5-6, the J call TRBJ1-1; 11 bases are shared with TRBD1. V was clipped by 6 bases and J by 1 base; unmatched bases: 17. CDR1 SGHDT and CDR2 YYEEEE come from the germline V gene. The CDR3 consists of 19 residues. The CDR3: CASTDEKRGTGGANTEAFF. DNA for the CDR3: TGTGCCAGCACTGACGAAAAAAGGGGGACAGGGGGAGCGAACACTGAAGCTTTCTTT.

The chain links TRBV6-2 or TRBV6-3 to TRBJ1-5; D not certain. CDR3 length equals 14 residues. V lost 6 bases and J 1 base, leaving 10 bases between the germline ends. The V gene's germline CDR1 is MNHEY and CDR2 SVGEGT. Written as DNA, the CDR3 is TGTGCCAGCAGCCGACGATCGAGCAATCAGCCCCAGCATTTT. It encodes CASSRRSSNQPQHF.

This clonotype was seen a handful of times. The chain is built from TRBV6-6 and TRBJ1-4; perhaps TRBD1 as D (6 bases). V dropped 2 bases and J dropped 0 bases, with 10 bases sitting between them. The CDR3 totals 16 residues. CDR1 is MNHNY and CDR2 is SVGAGI in the germline V gene (reference sequence). CDR3 nucleotides: TGTGCCAGCAGTTACGACAGGACTACAACTAATGAAAAACTGTTTTTT. This codes for CASSYDRTTTNEKLFF.

The chain uses TRBV15 and TRBJ2-1, with 13 positions matching TRBD2. Germline V gene sequence: CDR1 LNHNV, CDR2 YYDKDF (reference sequence). This CDR3 comprises 15 residues. After removal of 1 base from V and 12 bases from J, the junction contained 6 bases not matched to a gene. The CDR3 protein is CATSRVLAGGRWQFF. In nucleotides, the CDR3 is TGTGCCACCAGCAGAGTACTAGCGGGGGGGCGTTGGCAGTTCTTC.

There are a few counts of this clonotype. The V and J genes are TRBV6-1 and TRBJ2-2; tentatively, D is TRBD2 (6 bases). Germline V gives CDR1 MNHNS, CDR2 SASEGT. V was shortened by 6 bases and J by 3 bases, with 11 bases between the two germline ends. This CDR3 contains 14 residues. The CDR3 bases are TGTGCCAGCAGACGCGGGGCCGACACCGGGGAGCTGTTTTTT. Protein product: CASRRGADTGELFF.

The V call is TRBV19, the J call TRBJ1-2; maybe TRBD1 (5 bases). Between the trimmed V and J ends, which lost 9 bases and 0 bases, there was a span of 14 bases. The V gene's germline CDR1 is LNHDA and CDR2 SQIVND (reference sequence). The CDR3 length is 14 residues. The CDR3 coding sequence is TGTGCCAGCGACTCTACGGGACCTAACTATGGCTACACCTTC. Translated, it gives CASDSTGPNYGYTF.